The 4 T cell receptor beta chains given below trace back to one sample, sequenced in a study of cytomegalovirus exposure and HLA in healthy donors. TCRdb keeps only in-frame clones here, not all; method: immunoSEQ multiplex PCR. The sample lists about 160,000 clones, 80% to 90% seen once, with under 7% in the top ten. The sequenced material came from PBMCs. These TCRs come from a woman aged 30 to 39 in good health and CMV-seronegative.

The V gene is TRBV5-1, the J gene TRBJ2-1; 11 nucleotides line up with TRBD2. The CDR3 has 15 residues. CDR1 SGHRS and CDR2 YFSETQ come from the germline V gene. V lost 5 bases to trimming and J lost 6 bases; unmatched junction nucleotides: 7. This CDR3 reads CASSYIAGGPNEQFF. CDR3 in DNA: TGCGCCAGCAGTTACATAGCGGGAGGGCCCAATGAGCAGTTCTTC.

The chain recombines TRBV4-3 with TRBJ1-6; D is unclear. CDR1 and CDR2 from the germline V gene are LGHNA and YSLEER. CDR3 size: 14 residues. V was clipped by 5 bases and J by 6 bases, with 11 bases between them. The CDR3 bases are TGCGCCAGCAGCGAGAGGAAGATTAATTCACCCCTCCACTTT. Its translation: CASSERKINSPLHF.

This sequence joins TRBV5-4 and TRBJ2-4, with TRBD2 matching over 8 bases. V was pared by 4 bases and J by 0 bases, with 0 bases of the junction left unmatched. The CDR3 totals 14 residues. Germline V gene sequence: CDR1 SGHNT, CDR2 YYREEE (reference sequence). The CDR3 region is CASSRGGAKNIQYF. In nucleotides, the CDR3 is TGTGCCAGCAGCCGGGGGGGAGCCAAAAACATTCAGTACTTC.

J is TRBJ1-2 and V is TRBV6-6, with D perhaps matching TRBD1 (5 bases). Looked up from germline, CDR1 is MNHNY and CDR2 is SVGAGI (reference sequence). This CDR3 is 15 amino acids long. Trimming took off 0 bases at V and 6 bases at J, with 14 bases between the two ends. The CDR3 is CASSYSTQGVDGYTF. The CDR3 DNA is TGTGCCAGCAGTTACTCGACCCAGGGAGTCGATGGCTACACCTTC.